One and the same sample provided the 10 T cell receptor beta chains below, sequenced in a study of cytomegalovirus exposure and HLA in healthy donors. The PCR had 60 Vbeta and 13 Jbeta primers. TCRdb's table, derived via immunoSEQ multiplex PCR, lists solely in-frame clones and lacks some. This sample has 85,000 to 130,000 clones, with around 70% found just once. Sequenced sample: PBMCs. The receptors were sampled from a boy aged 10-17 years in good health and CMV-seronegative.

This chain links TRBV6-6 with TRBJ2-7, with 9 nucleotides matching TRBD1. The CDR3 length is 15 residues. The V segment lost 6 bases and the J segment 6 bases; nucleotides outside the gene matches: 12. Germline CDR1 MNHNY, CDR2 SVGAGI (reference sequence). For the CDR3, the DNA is TGTGCCAGCAGAGGGAGGACAGGGGAAGGCCTCGAGCAGTACTTC. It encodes CASRGRTGEGLEQYF.

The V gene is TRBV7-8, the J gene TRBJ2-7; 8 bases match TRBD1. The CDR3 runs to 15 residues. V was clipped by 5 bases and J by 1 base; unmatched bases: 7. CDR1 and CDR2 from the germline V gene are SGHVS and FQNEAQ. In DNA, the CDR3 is TGTGCCAGCAGCCCCGGACAGGGAAAATCCTACGAGCAGTACTTC. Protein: CASSPGQGKSYEQYF.

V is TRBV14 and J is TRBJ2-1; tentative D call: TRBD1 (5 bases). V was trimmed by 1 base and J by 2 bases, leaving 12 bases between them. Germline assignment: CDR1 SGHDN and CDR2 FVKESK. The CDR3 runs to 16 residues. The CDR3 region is CASSQVTATAYNEQFF. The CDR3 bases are TGTGCCAGCAGCCAAGTTACGGCGACAGCCTACAATGAGCAGTTCTTC.

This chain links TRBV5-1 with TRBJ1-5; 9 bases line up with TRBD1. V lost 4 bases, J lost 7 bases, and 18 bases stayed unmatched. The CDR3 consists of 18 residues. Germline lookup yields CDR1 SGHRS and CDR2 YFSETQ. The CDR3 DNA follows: TGCGCCAGCAGCCCGAATGCGTTAACAGGGGGCGGCGGACAGCCCCAGCATTTT. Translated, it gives CASSPNALTGGGGQPQHF.

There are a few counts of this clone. The CDR3 bases are TGCGCCAGCAGCCGAGGGGGATTGGAGACCCAGTACTTC. This gives the protein CASSRGGLETQYF. The rearrangement links TRBV4-1 to TRBJ2-5; TRBD1 is a possible D gene (6 bases). Germline CDR1 MGHRA, CDR2 YSYEKL. This CDR3 contains 13 residues. Trimming took 4 bases from V and 5 from J, leaving 11 bases between them.

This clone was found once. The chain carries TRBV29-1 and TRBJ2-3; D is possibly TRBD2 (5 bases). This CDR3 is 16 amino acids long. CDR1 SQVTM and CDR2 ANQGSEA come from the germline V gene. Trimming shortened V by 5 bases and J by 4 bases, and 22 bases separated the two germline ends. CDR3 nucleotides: TGCAGCGTTCCTCTCCCGAGGGTCGTGGAGCCAGATACGCAGTATTTT. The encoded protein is CSVPLPRVVEPDTQYF.

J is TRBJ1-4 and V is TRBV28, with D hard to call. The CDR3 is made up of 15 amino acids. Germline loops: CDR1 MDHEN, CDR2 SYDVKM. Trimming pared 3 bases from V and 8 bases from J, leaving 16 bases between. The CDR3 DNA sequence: TGTGCCAGCAGTTTCGCCTGGCAGTTTACGGAAAAACTGTTTTTT. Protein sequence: CASSFAWQFTEKLFF.

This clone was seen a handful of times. CDR3 region: CASSLESGPYNEQFF. For the CDR3, the DNA is TGCGCCAGCAGCTTGGAGTCAGGTCCCTACAATGAGCAGTTCTTC. The chain couples TRBV5-1 to TRBJ2-1; D is ambiguous. The germline V gene encodes CDR1 SGHRS and CDR2 YFSETQ. Trimming stripped 0 bases from V and 2 bases from J, with 9 bases between. There are 15 residues in the CDR3.

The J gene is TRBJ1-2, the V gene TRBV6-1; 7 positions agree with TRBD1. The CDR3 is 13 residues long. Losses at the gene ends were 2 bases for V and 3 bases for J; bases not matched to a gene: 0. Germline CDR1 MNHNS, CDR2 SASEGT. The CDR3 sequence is CASSEQGDYGYTF. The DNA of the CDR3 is TGTGCCAGCAGTGAACAGGGGGACTATGGCTACACCTTC.

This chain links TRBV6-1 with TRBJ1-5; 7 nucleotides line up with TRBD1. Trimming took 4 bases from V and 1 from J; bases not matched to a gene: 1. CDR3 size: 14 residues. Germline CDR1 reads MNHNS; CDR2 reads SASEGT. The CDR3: CASSVRGSNQPQHF. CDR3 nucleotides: TGTGCCAGCAGTGTCAGGGGGAGCAATCAGCCCCAGCATTTT.